The present T cell receptor beta chain was sequenced within a study of graft-versus-host responses after intestinal transplantation. Turning to the study itself: Recipients uniformly received anti-thymocyte globulin induction, followed by tacrolimus and steroids for 2 to 4 years.

The table came from immunoSEQ multiplex PCR; TCRdb's copy has only in-frame clones and leaves some out. The sample has some 95,000 clones; 91% are singletons. CDR1 and CDR2 (germline): LGHNA, YSLEER. This CDR3 is built from 16 residues. Unmatched junction bases numbered 4, after V lost 0 bases and J lost 6 bases. About this clone itself: Its specificity is unknown.

This clonotype originated in a human donor who received an intestinal transplant. Sequencing used unstimulated CD8+ T cells sorted from spleen or lymph node cells, obtained before intestinal transplant. The chain combines TRBV4-3 with TRBJ2-7; 14 nucleotides line up with TRBD2. The CDR3: CASSQDPGTSGGEQYF. The CDR3 nucleotides are TGCGCCAGCAGCCAAGACCCGGGGACTAGCGGGGGCGAGCAGTACTTC.